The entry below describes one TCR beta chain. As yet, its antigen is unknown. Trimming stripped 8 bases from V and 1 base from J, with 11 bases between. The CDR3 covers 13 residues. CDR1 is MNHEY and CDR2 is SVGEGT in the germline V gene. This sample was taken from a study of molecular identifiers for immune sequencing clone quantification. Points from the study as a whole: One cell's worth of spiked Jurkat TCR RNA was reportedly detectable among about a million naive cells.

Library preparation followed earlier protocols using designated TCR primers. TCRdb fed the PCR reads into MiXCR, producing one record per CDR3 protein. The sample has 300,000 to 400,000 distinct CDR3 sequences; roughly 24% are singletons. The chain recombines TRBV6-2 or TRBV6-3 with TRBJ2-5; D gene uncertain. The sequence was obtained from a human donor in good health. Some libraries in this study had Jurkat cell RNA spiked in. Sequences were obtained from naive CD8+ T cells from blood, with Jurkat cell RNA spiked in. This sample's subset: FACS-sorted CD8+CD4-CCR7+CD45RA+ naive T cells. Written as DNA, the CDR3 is TGTGCCAGCTCCACGGAGACCCAAGAGACCCAGTACTTC. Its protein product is CASSTETQETQYF.